This T cell receptor beta chain was found in a study of T-cell memory formation after mild COVID-19. Study-wide points: Clones contracting day 15 to 85 were balanced CD4/CD8; later expanders leaned CD4+. Pre-infection memory held some responding clones, suggesting pre-existing cross-reactive T cells responded. Of the contracting clones, CD4+ ones lay mainly in CM and EM, and CD8+ ones in EMRA. What remained unconfirmed was the SARS-CoV-2 specificity of second-wave clones peaking on day 37.

TCRdb reprocessed the 5' RACE reads with MiXCR, giving one entry per CDR3 protein. The data contain about 470,000 distinct CDR3 sequences, around a sixth of them singletons. This clonotype was picked up a small number of times. Its target is unknown. The CDR3 totals 17 residues. The V gene's germline CDR1 is SGHVS and CDR2 FQNEAQ. The ends were cut back, 1 base at V and 0 bases at J, with 15 bases in the middle. Material: PBMCs or a T cell subset sorted from them (not recorded which). The chain has TRBV7-8 and TRBJ1-2; D unresolved. The TCR sequence derives from an adult woman who had mild COVID-19 (a few samples of this study predate the infection). Cell type and time point are not known. CDR3 sequence (DNA): TGTGCCAGCAGCTTAGAACCCAGCCCGCGCTCTAACTATGGCTACACCTTC. The encoded protein is CASSLEPSPRSNYGYTF.